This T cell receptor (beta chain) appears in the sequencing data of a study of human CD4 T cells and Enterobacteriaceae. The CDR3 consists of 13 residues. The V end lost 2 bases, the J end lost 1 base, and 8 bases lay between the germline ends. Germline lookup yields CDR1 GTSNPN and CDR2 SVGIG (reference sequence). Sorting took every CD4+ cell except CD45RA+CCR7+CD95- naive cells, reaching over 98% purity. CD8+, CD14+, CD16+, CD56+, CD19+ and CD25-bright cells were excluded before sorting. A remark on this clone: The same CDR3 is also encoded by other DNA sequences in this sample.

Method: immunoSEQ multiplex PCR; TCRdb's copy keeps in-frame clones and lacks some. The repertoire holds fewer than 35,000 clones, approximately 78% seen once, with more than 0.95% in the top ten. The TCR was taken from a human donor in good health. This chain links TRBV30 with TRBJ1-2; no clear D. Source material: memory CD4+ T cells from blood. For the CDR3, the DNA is TGTGCCTGGAGTTTAGGCATTAACTATGGCTACACCTTC. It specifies CAWSLGINYGYTF.